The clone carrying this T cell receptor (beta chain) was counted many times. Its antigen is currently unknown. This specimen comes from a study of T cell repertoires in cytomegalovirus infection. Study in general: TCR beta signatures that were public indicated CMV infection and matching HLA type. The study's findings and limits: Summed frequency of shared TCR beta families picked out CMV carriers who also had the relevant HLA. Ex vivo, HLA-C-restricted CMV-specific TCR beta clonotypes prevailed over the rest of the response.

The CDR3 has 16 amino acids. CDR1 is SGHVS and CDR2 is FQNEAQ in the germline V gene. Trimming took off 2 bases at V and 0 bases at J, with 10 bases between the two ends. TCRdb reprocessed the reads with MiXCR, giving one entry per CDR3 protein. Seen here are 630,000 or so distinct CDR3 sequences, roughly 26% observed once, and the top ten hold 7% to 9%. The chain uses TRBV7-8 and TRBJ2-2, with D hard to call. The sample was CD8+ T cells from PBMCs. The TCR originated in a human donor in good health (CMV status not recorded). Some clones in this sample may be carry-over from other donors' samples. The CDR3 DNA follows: TGTGCCAGCAGCTTATCCGTGTCAGCGAACACCGGGGAGCTGTTTTTT. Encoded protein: CASSLSVSANTGELFF.